This TCR beta chain was identified in a study of blood T cell repertoires in COVID-19. Study-wide background: Samples came from the United States, Italy and Spain, spanning acute and convalescent COVID-19. T cells, B-cell-depleted T cells, or PBMCs provided the cDNA or gDNA that served as material.

The trim removed 4 bases at V and 6 bases at J, leaving 12 bases unmatched. The CDR3 extends over 16 amino acids. Germline loops: CDR1 ENHRY, CDR2 SYGVKD. As processed by the authors: It was from reference gene primer amplification that nucleated cell counts were estimated. Here immunoSEQ multiplex PCR was the method, and the copy in TCRdb shows in-frame clones only, minus some. V and J calls and clone size are given by that table; D and trimming were obtained from the DNA. The sample comprises roughly 260,000 clones, around nine tenths of which are singletons, and about 10% rests with the top ten. Sequencing was performed on peripheral blood. This TCR was sampled from a man aged 40-55 years who had recovered from COVID-19. The rearrangement uses TRBV10-3 and TRBJ1-5; 7 bases are shared with TRBD1. CDR3 sequence: CAISGTGGAGSQPQHF. In DNA, the CDR3 is TGTGCCATCAGTGGGACAGGAGGGGCAGGGAGTCAGCCCCAGCATTTT.